These 8 T cell receptor beta chains were sequenced from one sample in a study of a mutant IDH1 vaccine in newly diagnosed glioma. Time point denoted: week 23, last vaccination. Every vaccination contained 300 ug of the mutant IDH1 20-mer peptide and was paired with topical imiquimod. No cognate antigen is known for these TCRs. The protocol was immunoSEQ multiplex PCR, while the TCRdb copy is restricted to in-frame clones and leaves out a portion. The sample contains 60,000 or so clones, about 81% of which appear only once. Sequencing used PBMCs, obtained from a glioma patient whose treatment included an IDH1 peptide vaccine. The receptors shown here come from a woman aged 40 to 50 with glioma. Some clones in this sample may be carry-over from other donors' samples.

V is TRBV19 and J is TRBJ2-7; 8 nucleotides match TRBD1. With 6 bases clipped from V and 3 bases from J, the junction kept 7 bases outside the gene matches. Per germline, CDR1 LNHDA and CDR2 SQIVND (reference sequence). The length of the CDR3 is 14 residues. The DNA for the CDR3 is TGTGCCAGTAGCCCCGGGACAGGCAGCTACGAGCAGTACTTC. Amino acids: CASSPGTGSYEQYF.

The V and J genes are TRBV13 and TRBJ2-2; D is possibly TRBD1 (5 bases). Germline values: CDR1 PRHDT, CDR2 FYEKMQ (reference sequence). Trimming pared 0 bases from V and 4 bases from J, leaving 12 bases between. This CDR3 has 16 amino acids. The CDR3 DNA reads TGTGCCAGCAGCTTAGGGGGAACAGGTTTCACCGGGGAGCTGTTTTTT. Its protein is CASSLGGTGFTGELFF. The full variable domain, rest sourced from reference TRBV13 and TRBJ2-2, is AAGVIQSPRHLIKEKRETATLKCYPIPRHDTVYWYQQGPGQDPQFLISFYEKMQSDKGSIPDRFSAQQFSDYHSELNMSSLELGDSALYFCASSLGGTGFTGELFFGEGSRLTVL.

This clone appeared a few times. This sequence joins TRBV19 and TRBJ1-3; D call uncertain. This CDR3 comprises 14 residues. Germline CDR1 and CDR2: LNHDA and SQIVND (reference sequence). V gave up 5 bases and J gave up 0 bases, with 8 bases separating them. The CDR3 sequence is CASSDTYSGNTIYF. CDR3 sequence (DNA): TGTGCCAGTAGTGACACCTACTCTGGAAACACCATATATTTT.

This clone was recorded once. This chain connects TRBV5-6 to TRBJ1-2, with 8 bases lining up with TRBD1. The V gene's germline CDR1 is SGHDT and CDR2 YYEEEE. The V and J ends lost 1 base and 4 bases, in that order; junction bases with no gene match: 9. The CDR3 is made up of 16 amino acids. The CDR3 DNA is TGTGCCAGCAGCTTGCGAGCTGGACAGGGCCTCTATGGCTACACCTTC. It codes for CASSLRAGQGLYGYTF. The full variable domain, with the rest looked up from reference TRBV5-6 and TRBJ1-2, is DAGVTQSPTHLIKTRGQQVTLRCSPKSGHDTVSWYQQALGQGPQFIFQYYEEEERQRGNFPDRFSGHQFPNYSSELNVNALLLGDSALYLCASSLRAGQGLYGYTFGSGTRLTVV.

The chain is built from TRBV29-1 and TRBJ2-2; tentative D call: TRBD2 (5 bases). The CDR3 is 15 amino acids. Germline V gives CDR1 SQVTM, CDR2 ANQGSEA. Trimming shortened V by 4 bases and J by 1 base, and 13 bases separated the two germline ends. CDR3 bases: TGCAGCGTTGGGCTGAGTGGAGGGAACACCGGGGAGCTGTTTTTT. Translating gives CSVGLSGGNTGELFF.

The V gene is TRBV6-1, the J gene TRBJ1-1; D gene ambiguous. The germline V and J ends were trimmed by 6 bases and 5 bases, with 13 bases remaining between them. The V gene's germline CDR1 is MNHNS and CDR2 SASEGT. This CDR3 region has 13 residues. The chain's CDR3 is CASRMDWRTEAFF. Written as DNA, the CDR3 is TGTGCCAGCAGGATGGACTGGCGAACTGAAGCTTTCTTT.

On this clone: The germline gene is not matched at one end of the junction; a read error may be the cause. CDR3 sequence (DNA): TGTGCCAGCAGCGTGTACCGGGCCATCTTC. Translation gives CASSVYRAIF. This chain uses TRBV6-1 with TRBJ1-2; D not certain. Germline assignment: CDR1 MNHNS and CDR2 SASEGT. The CDR3 spans 10 residues.

V gene TRBV5-1 combines with J gene TRBJ2-7, with D perhaps matching TRBD1 (5 bases). The CDR3 contains 14 residues. Trimming cost V 4 bases and J 0 bases, with 11 bases left between them. Per the germline V gene, CDR1 is SGHRS and CDR2 is YFSETQ. The DNA for the CDR3 is TGCGCCAGCAGCGAGGACAAGAGCTCCTACGAGCAGTACTTC. It is translated as CASSEDKSSYEQYF.